This T cell receptor beta chain emerged from a study of blood T cell repertoires in COVID-19. Study information: PBMCs, B-cell-depleted T cells, or T cells provided the cDNA or gDNA that made up the material.

Trimming removed 7 bases from V and 6 bases from J; junction bases left unmatched: 8. The length of the CDR3 is 14 residues. Germline CDR1 reads SGHKS; CDR2 reads YYEKEE (reference sequence). TCRdb's table, derived via immunoSEQ multiplex PCR, lists solely in-frame clones and lacks some. The profile shows roughly 170,000 clones, 74% of them singletons. The clonotype originates from a woman older than 75 with acute or convalescent COVID-19. The sequencing input was peripheral blood. This chain uses TRBV5-5 with TRBJ1-3; 9 bases match TRBD1. The CDR3: CASRTWTGVNTIYF. The DNA of the CDR3 is TGTGCCAGCCGGACATGGACAGGGGTAAACACCATATATTTT.